This TCR beta chain was captured in a study of cytomegalovirus exposure and HLA in healthy donors. Study overall: Early on, a data release was issued that held tens of millions of unique TCRs from HLA-typed donors.

Use of 60 Vbeta and 13 Jbeta primers characterized the PCR. Method: immunoSEQ multiplex PCR; TCRdb's copy keeps in-frame clones and lacks some. The repertoire holds roughly 150,000 clones, with approximately 85% as singletons. Points from the study as a whole: Analysis was carried out at a later point, and it linked a missense DCLRE1C variant to TCR beta V- and J-gene trimming. Later analysis suggested links between common viral pathogens and several top significant clusters.

With regard to this clone: What it recognizes is unknown.

CDR1 is MNHNS, CDR2 SASEGT, per germline. This CDR3 region has 15 residues. Deletions cut 1 base from V and 4 bases from J, with 13 bases between. The receptor comes from a woman aged 18-29 years in good health and CMV-seronegative. V is TRBV6-1 and J is TRBJ1-2; D may be TRBD1 (6 bases). Source material: PBMCs. The CDR3 region has the DNA TGTGCCAGCAGTGAAGAGACAGGAAAGGGCTATGGCTACACCTTC. Encoded protein: CASSEETGKGYGYTF.